The 31 T cell receptor beta chains below were found in one sample sequenced in a study of T cells after posttransplantation cyclophosphamide. Profiled with immunoSEQ multiplex PCR; TCRdb holds only in-frame clones, not every one. The sample contains approximately 23,000 clones, less than 98% of which appear only once. The naive gate required viable CD3+CD4+ or CD3+CD8+ cells with CCR7+CD45RA+CD45RO-CD95-CD27+CD28+ phenotype. The sample comprised naive CD4+ T cells sorted from PBMCs. These TCRs come from a man aged 45 to 65 in good health, CMV-negative, and a related stem cell transplant donor.

The chain is built from TRBV5-5 and TRBJ1-2; D perhaps matches TRBD1 (5 bases). The CDR3 extends over 16 amino acids. Germline V gene data show CDR1 as SGHKS and CDR2 as YYEKEE (reference sequence). The V end lost 0 bases, the J end lost 3 bases, and 15 bases lay between the germline ends. CDR3 sequence: CASSLGSAGNHYGYTF. In DNA form, the CDR3 reads TGTGCCAGCAGCTTGGGGTCCGCAGGGAACCACTATGGCTACACCTTC.

The rearrangement links TRBV30 to TRBJ2-5; the match to TRBD2 covers 12 bases. The CDR3 is 15 amino acids. Germline V gives CDR1 GTSNPN, CDR2 SVGIG (reference sequence). The J segment lost 0 bases and the V segment lost 8 bases, leaving 7 bases of the junction unmatched. The DNA for the CDR3 is TGTGCCAGGGGACTAGCGGGTGACTACCAAGAGACCCAGTACTTC. Amino acid sequence: CARGLAGDYQETQYF.

V usage is TRBV2 and J usage is TRBJ1-1, with 11 positions matching TRBD1. This CDR3 region has 18 residues. Germline trimming cut 0 bases from V and 4 bases from J; bases unmatched to any gene: 10. Per germline, CDR1 SNHLY and CDR2 FYNNEI. The CDR3 loop reads CASSEARDRGSTGTEAFF. The CDR3 region has the DNA TGTGCCAGCAGTGAAGCGCGGGACAGGGGGAGCACAGGCACTGAAGCTTTCTTT. The whole variable domain, filled in from reference TRBV2 and TRBJ1-1, reads EPEVTQTPSHQVTQMGQEVILRCVPISNHLYFYWYRQILGQKVEFLVSFYNNEISEKSEIFDDQFSVERPDGSNFTLKIRSTKLEDSAMYFCASSEARDRGSTGTEAFFGQGTRLTVV.

The V and J genes are TRBV19 and TRBJ1-1; a weak D match, TRBD1 (5 bases). Trimming took 6 bases from V and 0 from J, leaving 11 bases between them. The V gene's germline CDR1 is LNHDA and CDR2 SQIVND (reference sequence). This CDR3 region has 14 residues. The CDR3 bases are TGTGCCAGTAGGATCCAGGGAATGAACACTGAAGCTTTCTTT. Encoded protein: CASRIQGMNTEAFF. Full variable domain (outside the CDR3, taken from reference TRBV19 and TRBJ1-1): DGGITQSPKYLFRKEGQNVTLSCEQNLNHDAMYWYRQDPGQGLRLIYYSQIVNDFQKGDIAEGYSVSREKKESFPLTVTSAQKNPTAFYLCASRIQGMNTEAFFGQGTRLTVV.

This clone was seen just once. The genes are TRBV10-3 and TRBJ1-1, with 9 bases matching TRBD1. This CDR3 has 14 amino acids. Per the germline V gene, CDR1 is ENHRY and CDR2 is SYGVKD. Losses at the gene ends were 5 bases for V and 4 bases for J; bases not matched to a gene: 5. The CDR3 reads CAISYSTGGTEAFF. The CDR3 DNA reads TGTGCCATCAGTTACTCGACAGGGGGCACTGAAGCTTTCTTT.

This sequence joins TRBV5-1 and TRBJ2-3; 9 bases map to TRBD1. V lost 1 base and J lost 3; bases outside the gene matches: 3. CDR3 size: 15 residues. The germline gives CDR1 SGHRS, CDR2 YFSETQ. The CDR3 protein is CASSLSGQGTDTQYF. The CDR3 DNA reads TGCGCCAGCAGCTTGTCAGGACAGGGGACAGATACGCAGTATTTT.

This clone occurred once. The chain carries TRBV19 and TRBJ2-2; 12 positions match TRBD2. Looked up from germline, CDR1 is LNHDA and CDR2 is SQIVND (reference sequence). J was trimmed by 6 bases and V by 5 bases; bases with no gene match: 10. This CDR3 is built from 17 residues. Here the CDR3 DNA reads TGTGCCAGTAGTCCGGACCCTAGCGGGAGGGCGTCCGGGGAGCTGTTTTTT. As protein: CASSPDPSGRASGELFF.

CDR3 in amino acids: CASSLDQRGTGLETQYF. The CDR3 DNA reads TGTGCCAGCAGCTTAGACCAAAGGGGGACAGGGCTAGAGACCCAGTACTTC. This sequence joins TRBV11-2 and TRBJ2-5, with 9 bases that match TRBD1. The germline gives CDR1 SGHAT, CDR2 FQNNGV. This CDR3 is 17 amino acids long. V gave up 0 bases and J gave up 4 bases; unmatched junction bases: 9.

This chain links TRBV5-1 with TRBJ2-7, with TRBD1 identical over 7 bases. With 4 bases clipped from V and 5 bases from J, the junction kept 9 bases outside the gene matches. The germline CDR1 and CDR2 sequences are SGHRS and YFSETQ. This CDR3 is built from 14 residues. CDR3 sequence reads: CASSPSGQRDEQYF. CDR3 DNA sequence: TGCGCCAGCAGCCCCTCGGGACAGAGGGACGAGCAGTACTTC.

In this sample, this clone turned up once. The rearrangement uses TRBV5-8 and TRBJ1-6, with D possibly TRBD1 on 6 matching bases. The CDR3 has 14 residues. CDR1 SGHTS and CDR2 YDEGEE come from the germline V gene. V was pared by 0 bases and J by 7 bases, with 8 bases between. In nucleotides, the CDR3 is TGTGCCAGCAGCTTGGGGCAGGGGAATTCACCCCTCCACTTT. Protein: CASSLGQGNSPLHF.

This chain connects TRBV2 to TRBJ2-5; 15 positions match TRBD2. Losses at the gene ends were 4 bases for V and 3 bases for J; bases not matched to a gene: 3. This CDR3 is 16 amino acids long. Germline V gene lookup returns CDR1 SNHLY and CDR2 FYNNEI. The CDR3 DNA follows: TGTGCCAGCAGTGGGACTAGCGGGAGGGGGGAAGAGACCCAGTACTTC. This gives the protein CASSGTSGRGEETQYF.

The chain employs TRBV9 and TRBJ2-7, with D possibly being TRBD2 (6 bases). The germline V gene encodes CDR1 SGDLS and CDR2 YYNGEE. V shed 2 bases and J shed 6 bases, with 12 bases lying between them. The CDR3 loop spans 13 amino acids. CDR3 loop: CASSVPGTGEQYF. In DNA form, the CDR3 reads TGTGCCAGCAGCGTTCCAGGGACTGGCGAGCAGTACTTC.

This clone has just one count. The CDR3 here is CASSPQAGGSSYEQYF. CDR3 sequence (DNA): TGTGCCAGCTCACCACAAGCGGGAGGCAGCTCCTACGAGCAGTACTTC. The V and J genes are TRBV18 and TRBJ2-7; 9 nucleotides match TRBD2. Per the germline V gene, CDR1 is KGHSH and CDR2 is LQKENI. V gave up 1 base and J gave up 0 bases; unmatched junction bases: 4. The CDR3 sequence is 16 residues long.

The chain uses TRBV7-9 and TRBJ2-1; TRBD2 matches 7 bases. Losses at the gene ends were 4 bases for V and 0 bases for J; bases not matched to a gene: 3. The germline V gene has CDR1 SEHNR and CDR2 FQNEAQ (reference sequence). The CDR3 has 15 amino acids. CDR3 in amino acids: CASSSRGSSYNEQFF. The DNA of the CDR3 is TGTGCCAGCAGCTCGCGGGGGAGCTCCTACAATGAGCAGTTCTTC.

The V call is TRBV7-9, the J call TRBJ2-4, with a weak D call TRBD2 (5 bases). The CDR3 totals 13 residues. CDR1 is SEHNR and CDR2 is FQNEAQ in the germline V gene (reference sequence). Trimming stripped 5 bases from V and 7 bases from J, with 12 bases between. The CDR3 DNA reads as TGTGCCAGCAGCATAAGAGGACTTAACATTCAGTACTTC. Translated: CASSIRGLNIQYF.

This sequence joins TRBV7-8 and TRBJ1-3, with 10 bases fitting TRBD1. This CDR3 has 15 residues. Trimming took 4 bases from V and 1 from J; bases not matched to a gene: 1. Germline lookup yields CDR1 SGHVS and CDR2 FQNEAQ. DNA for the CDR3: TGTGCCAGCAGCTGGACAGGGGGGTCTGGAAACACCATATATTTT. This encodes CASSWTGGSGNTIYF.

This clone was recorded only once. This chain links TRBV11-3 with TRBJ2-3, with 8 bases aligning to TRBD1. Germline CDR1 and CDR2: SGHNT and YENEEA. Trimming at V came to 5 bases and at J to 0 bases, leaving 4 bases not matched to a gene. CDR3 length equals 15 residues. CDR3 sequence reads: CASSPTGVSTDTQYF. DNA for the CDR3: TGTGCCAGCAGCCCGACAGGGGTTAGCACAGATACGCAGTATTTT.

This rearrangement joins TRBV9 to TRBJ2-6; TRBD1 matches 8 bases. Germline V lookup: CDR1 SGDLS, CDR2 YYNGEE. V shed 4 bases, J shed 4 bases, and the junction held 4 bases outside the gene matches. CDR3 length: 15 residues. CDR3 sequence: CASSTQGAGANVLTF. The CDR3 DNA reads TGTGCCAGCAGCACTCAGGGGGCAGGGGCCAACGTCCTGACTTTC.

The rearrangement joins TRBV19 to TRBJ1-4, with 9 bases matching TRBD1. The junction had 8 bases not matched to a gene; V was cut back by 7 bases and J by 5 bases. Germline V gene lookup returns CDR1 LNHDA and CDR2 SQIVND (reference sequence). This CDR3 is built from 15 residues. The chain's CDR3 is CASKVIDRGNEKLFF. For the CDR3, the DNA is TGTGCCAGTAAAGTTATCGACAGGGGGAATGAAAAACTGTTTTTT.

This chain uses TRBV6-5 with TRBJ2-6; TRBD1 matches at 8 bases. This CDR3 region has 16 residues. In germline, CDR1 is MNHEY, CDR2 SVGAGI. V was clipped by 4 bases and J by 4 bases; unmatched bases: 6. CDR3 in DNA: TGTGCCAGCAGTTTTGACAGGGGTTCAGGGGCCAACGTCCTGACTTTC. Its translation is CASSFDRGSGANVLTF.

This clone was observed once. The chain joins TRBV5-4 to TRBJ2-1; 11 positions agree with TRBD2. Germline trimming cut 2 bases from V and 3 bases from J; bases unmatched to any gene: 1. The CDR3 is 15 residues long. CDR1 and CDR2 from the germline V gene are SGHNT and YYREEE (reference sequence). CDR3 sequence: CASSFTSGSYNEQFF. The CDR3 nucleotides are TGTGCCAGCAGCTTTACTAGCGGGAGCTACAATGAGCAGTTCTTC.

The chain has TRBV27 and TRBJ1-2; tentative D call: TRBD1 (6 bases). This CDR3 has 15 residues. V gave up 6 bases and J gave up 3 bases, with 17 bases separating them. Germline CDR1 MNHEY, CDR2 SMNVEV (reference sequence). The CDR3, as DNA: TGTGCCAGCAGCCTCAGACTTACAGGGTACTATGGCTACACCTTC. This translates into CASSLRLTGYYGYTF.

The V and J genes are TRBV6-1 and TRBJ1-1; D call uncertain. Per germline, CDR1 MNHNS and CDR2 SASEGT. The V end was cut by 1 base, the J end by 4 bases, with 7 bases between. This CDR3 spans 13 amino acids. The CDR3 loop reads CASSEGVSTEAFF. Written as DNA, the CDR3 is TGTGCCAGCAGTGAAGGCGTGAGCACTGAAGCTTTCTTT.

A single count supports this clone. The chain has TRBV4-3 and TRBJ1-4; a weak D match, TRBD1 (6 bases). The CDR3 is 15 amino acids. The germline V and J ends were trimmed by 8 bases and 8 bases, with 21 bases remaining between them. The germline V gene encodes CDR1 LGHNA and CDR2 YSLEER. CDR3 sequence reads: CASSKGGGFGEKLFF. The CDR3 DNA follows: TGCGCCAGCTCAAAGGGGGGGGGATTCGGAGAAAAACTGTTTTTT.

This chain links TRBV4-2 with TRBJ2-3; 10 bases match TRBD2. This CDR3 comprises 18 residues. Germline values: CDR1 LGHNA, CDR2 YNFKEQ. J gave up 4 bases and V 5 bases, and 15 bases lay outside the gene matches. CDR3 amino acids: CASSDGTVAGGSPDTQYF. The CDR3 DNA reads as TGTGCCAGCAGCGATGGGACAGTAGCGGGAGGTTCCCCAGATACGCAGTATTTT.

This clone was seen once. The genes are TRBV7-8 and TRBJ2-2; TRBD2 agrees at 8 bases. V shed 4 bases and J 0 bases; nucleotides not matched to a gene: 7. This CDR3 has 17 residues. The germline gives CDR1 SGHVS, CDR2 FQNEAQ. CDR3 sequence reads: CASSSSRGDPNTGELFF. Here the CDR3 DNA reads TGTGCCAGCAGCTCATCGCGGGGGGATCCGAACACCGGGGAGCTGTTTTTT.

This clone was recorded only once. J is TRBJ2-3 and V is TRBV7-9; 7 bases line up with TRBD1. The CDR3 is made up of 14 amino acids. The germline V gene encodes CDR1 SEHNR and CDR2 FQNEAQ (reference sequence). J was trimmed by 7 bases and V by 3 bases; bases with no gene match: 7. CDR3 protein: CASSFFTGENTQYF. The CDR3 DNA is TGTGCCAGCAGCTTCTTCACAGGGGAGAATACGCAGTATTTT.

On this clone: Other DNA sequences within the sample encode an identical CDR3. J is TRBJ2-5 and V is TRBV5-1; D remains ambiguous. Deletions cut 0 bases from V and 1 base from J, with 7 bases between. The CDR3 covers 14 residues. CDR1 is SGHRS and CDR2 is YFSETQ in the germline V gene. As DNA, the CDR3 is TGCGCCAGCAGCTTGGGTTCCGGCCAAGAGACCCAGTACTTC. This encodes CASSLGSGQETQYF.

This chain uses TRBV15 with TRBJ1-1; no reliable D call. The V end lost 6 bases, the J end lost 4 bases, and 9 bases lay between the germline ends. Germline V gene lookup returns CDR1 LNHNV and CDR2 YYDKDF (reference sequence). The CDR3 length is 12 residues. The CDR3 nucleotides read TGTGCCACCAGGGTTCACGGCACTGAAGCTTTCTTT. Translating it yields CATRVHGTEAFF.

This clone was seen only once. The junction departs from germline at one end; a sequencing error may be responsible. V gene TRBV6-5 combines with J gene TRBJ1-3; D possibly corresponds to TRBD1 (6 bases). The CDR3 has 14 amino acids. Germline CDR1 MNHEY, CDR2 SVGAGI. The CDR3: CASREGGWGTTIYF. The CDR3 DNA reads TGTGCCAGCAGGGAAGGGGGTTGGGGAACCACCATATATTTT.

The chain has TRBV18 and TRBJ2-7; a possible D gene is TRBD1 (7 bases). Germline V gives CDR1 KGHSH, CDR2 LQKENI. The CDR3 runs to 14 residues. Between the trimmed V and J ends, which lost 0 bases and 6 bases, there was a span of 12 bases. The CDR3 is CASSPPSQGGEQYF. CDR3 nucleotide sequence: TGTGCCAGCTCACCACCGTCCCAGGGGGGCGAGCAGTACTTC.